This T cell receptor beta chain stems from a study of shared clonotypes between healthy human individuals. Study findings and constraints: An anticipated effect of sequencing depth on clonotype sharing among donors was recognized.

A note on this clone: The antigen remains undetermined.

Per the authors' pipeline: Sequence data from immunoSEQ were junction-only and lacked quality scores; consequently, filtering differed. The assay was immunoSEQ multiplex PCR, and TCRdb's table has in-frame clones only and misses some. The V and J calls and clone size are taken from that table; D and trimming were inferred from the DNA. The sample records roughly 640,000 clones, roughly 70% being singletons. From germline, CDR1 is MDHEN and CDR2 SYDVKM. This CDR3 has 14 amino acids. The V and J ends lost 8 bases and 6 bases respectively, with 18 bases between them. The TCR originated in a woman aged 30 to 39 in good health. The sample comprised memory CD4+ T cells sorted from blood. Subset given: CD45RA-negative fraction. V and J are TRBV28 and TRBJ2-3, with D tentatively TRBD1 or TRBD2 (6 bases each). This chain's CDR3 is CASRLWGASDTQYF. The CDR3 bases are TGTGCCAGCCGTCTTTGGGGGGCATCGGATACGCAGTATTTT. The full variable domain, in which reference TRBV28 and TRBJ2-3 provide the parts outside the CDR3, is DVKVTQSSRYLVKRTGEKVFLECVQDMDHENMFWYRQDPGLGLRLIYFSYDVKMKEKGDIPEGYSVSREKKERFSLILESASTNQTSMYLCASRLWGASDTQYFGPGTRLTVL.